The 4 T cell receptor beta chains presented below share a single source sample, sequenced in a study of identical twins (dated by TCRdb to the mid-2010s). Libraries were made using 5' RACE. Instrument on record: Illumina HiSeq 2000. TCRdb ran its own pipeline on the public reads, namely fastp trimming at Q25 and MiXCR clone calling, and kept in-frame beta chains. Rows with a matching CDR3 protein are joined into one entry that keeps the most common DNA and genes. For this sample the table gives hundreds of thousands of distinct CDR3 sequences, of which roughly 6.2% were detected only once. Under 2% of the sample comes from the top ten. Material for sequencing was naive T cells sorted from blood. The meaning of the sample's cell subset or site label: cells isolated with a human naive T-cell isolation kit. All receptors derive from a man between 18 and 29 years old in good health.

This clonotype has a count of ten or more. The chain carries TRBV11-2 and TRBJ1-2; no clear D gene. The CDR3 is 10 residues long. V gave up 2 bases and J gave up 10 bases, with 5 bases separating them. Germline-derived CDR1 and CDR2 are SGHAT and FQNNGV. The CDR3 is CASSLTVYTF. CDR3 nucleotide sequence: TGTGCCAGCAGCTTAACCGTCTACACCTTC.

This clonotype was found many times. The CDR3 coding sequence is TGTGCCAGCACCAAGCTCGAGGCGGGCTATGGCTACACCTTC. Translating it yields CASTKLEAGYGYTF. The chain has TRBV6-2 or TRBV6-3 and TRBJ1-2; D not resolved. The CDR3 totals 14 residues. Between the trimmed V and J ends, which lost 7 bases and 4 bases, there was a span of 16 bases. The germline V gene has CDR1 MNHEY and CDR2 SVGEGT.

This clonotype was detected ten times or more. This chain joins TRBV9 and TRBJ2-5, with 7 bases identical to TRBD1. This CDR3 comprises 16 residues. The V gene's germline CDR1 is SGDLS and CDR2 YYNGEE. Trimming removed 1 base from V and 5 bases from J; junction bases left unmatched: 11. In DNA form, the CDR3 reads TGTGCCAGCAGCGTATGGAAGGGGGCTAGCCTTGAGACCCAGTACTTC. Translating it yields CASSVWKGASLETQYF.

As regards this clonotype: A single base separates this from a much larger clone, so it may be a read error. The rearrangement links TRBV5-6 to TRBJ2-7, with unresolved D. Trimming stripped 4 bases from V and 6 bases from J, with 17 bases between. CDR1 and CDR2 from the germline V gene are SGHDT and YYEEEE. The CDR3 totals 14 residues. The CDR3 here is CASSPRFTGLEQYF. In DNA, the CDR3 is TGTGCCAGCAGCCCCCGCTTCACGGGTCTCGAGCAGTACTTC.